A single sample gave rise to the 25 T cell receptor beta chains below, sequenced in a study of OX40 agonist ivuxolimab in advanced cancers. Profiled with immunoSEQ multiplex PCR; TCRdb holds only in-frame clones, not every one. The sample lists about 89,000 clones; 70% to 90% were seen once. Source: CD4+ or CD8+ T cells sorted from blood, taken in a trial of the OX40 agonist ivuxolimab. The receptors were sampled from an adult with an advanced solid tumor such as melanoma, head and neck, liver or kidney cancer.

This clone came up a few times. The rearrangement links TRBV6-5 to TRBJ1-2, with D unresolved. CDR3 length: 12 amino acids. V lost 5 bases, J lost 2 bases, and 6 bases lay in between. CDR1 MNHEY and CDR2 SVGAGI come from the germline V gene. CDR3 coding DNA: TGTGCCAGCAGTGAAGGGAACTATGGCTACACCTTC. It is translated as CASSEGNYGYTF.

The chain recombines TRBV7-2 with TRBJ2-1, with D perhaps TRBD1 or TRBD2 (7 bases each). V lost 8 bases and J 6 bases, leaving 17 bases between the germline ends. CDR3 length equals 14 residues. Germline loops: CDR1 SGHTA, CDR2 FQGNSA. CDR3 DNA sequence: TGTGCCAGCTGTCCAGGGGGGGCACGCAATGAGCAGTTCTTC. This translates into CASCPGGARNEQFF.

The chain combines TRBV30 with TRBJ2-6, with 9 bases fitting TRBD1. The V gene's germline CDR1 is GTSNPN and CDR2 SVGIG (reference sequence). This CDR3 is 19 amino acids long. V shed 4 bases and J 1 base; nucleotides not matched to a gene: 14. The CDR3 DNA reads TGTGCCTGGACGGATTCCGGGACAGGGTTATCTTCTGGGGCCAACGTCCTGACTTTC. Amino acids: CAWTDSGTGLSSGANVLTF. Variable domain in full (rest from reference TRBV30 and TRBJ2-6): SQTIHQWPATLVQPVGSPLSLECTVEGTSNPNLYWYRQAAGRGLQLLFYSVGIGQISSEVPQNLSASRPQDRQFILSSKKLLLSDSGFYLCAWTDSGTGLSSGANVLTFGAGSRLTVL.

The chain recombines TRBV7-3 with TRBJ1-6, with D unresolved. The CDR3 extends over 14 amino acids. The ends were cut back, 6 bases at V and 7 bases at J, with 13 bases in the middle. Germline-derived CDR1 and CDR2 are SGHTA and FQGTGA. CDR3 nucleotides: TGTGCCAGCAGTCCCGGAGGCGCGAATTCACCCCTCCACTTT. It encodes CASSPGGANSPLHF.

This chain joins TRBV7-8 and TRBJ2-4, with no clear D. V was trimmed by 3 bases and J by 5 bases, leaving 5 bases between them. This CDR3 has 12 residues. From germline, CDR1 is SGHVS and CDR2 FQNEAQ. The CDR3 reads CASSFLENIQYF. The CDR3 region has the DNA TGTGCCAGCAGCTTCCTTGAAAACATTCAGTACTTC.

Here the CDR3 reads CASSESSGGSGTQYF. The DNA for the CDR3 is TGCGCCAGCAGTGAGTCTAGCGGGGGGTCGGGTACGCAGTATTTT. The chain has TRBV10-2 and TRBJ2-3, with 10 bases matching TRBD2. The CDR3 runs 15 residues. CDR1 and CDR2 from the germline V gene are WSHSY and SAAADI. Trimming cost V 0 bases and J 8 bases; bases outside gene matches: 5.

This clone occurred a few times. The chain recombines TRBV6-1 with TRBJ1-6; no clear D gene. The germline gives CDR1 MNHNS, CDR2 SASEGT. CDR3 length: 12 amino acids. The V and J ends lost 2 bases and 14 bases respectively, with 10 bases between them. In nucleotides, the CDR3 is TGTGCCAGCAGTGAAACCGGCATCGCCCTCCACTTT. Amino acid sequence: CASSETGIALHF.

The V gene is TRBV7-2, the J gene TRBJ2-2; no reliable D call. The V end was cut by 2 bases, the J end by 0 bases, with 13 bases between. The CDR3 has 17 residues. The germline V gene encodes CDR1 SGHTA and CDR2 FQGNSA. The CDR3, as DNA: TGTGCCAGCAGCTTATCCCCAGTGGCGGCGAACACCGGGGAGCTGTTTTTT. As protein: CASSLSPVAANTGELFF.

The chain uses TRBV4-1 and TRBJ1-1; D gene uncertain. V lost 4 bases and J 1 base, leaving 1 base between the germline ends. CDR1 is MGHRA, CDR2 YSYEKL, per germline. The CDR3 totals 11 residues. The CDR3: CASSRNTEAFF. DNA of the CDR3: TGCGCCAGCAGCCGGAACACTGAAGCTTTCTTT.

The chain uses TRBV6-5 and TRBJ2-3; a weak D match, TRBD2 (5 bases). The CDR3 length is 14 residues. Germline CDR1 MNHEY, CDR2 SVGAGI. Trimming took off 6 bases at V and 2 bases at J, with 12 bases between the two ends. CDR3 DNA: TGTGCCAGCAGGCGGACTGGAATCACAGATACGCAGTATTTT. This codes for CASRRTGITDTQYF.

J is TRBJ2-3 and V is TRBV5-4; the D is unclear. The CDR3 is 14 amino acids. Germline V gene lookup returns CDR1 SGHNT and CDR2 YYREEE (reference sequence). The ends were cut back, 9 bases at V and 0 bases at J, with 14 bases in the middle. The CDR3 region has the DNA TGTGCCACCACGAACCGGGCTAGCACAGATACGCAGTATTTT. As protein: CATTNRASTDTQYF.

The rearrangement joins TRBV7-2 to TRBJ2-2; TRBD2 aligns across 7 bases. CDR3 length: 16 amino acids. After removal of 1 base from V and 4 bases from J, the junction contained 6 bases not matched to a gene. Germline CDR1 SGHTA, CDR2 FQGNSA. CDR3 bases: TGTGCCAGCAGCTTAGTGCGGGGGTTGGGCACCGGGGAGCTGTTTTTT. This sequence encodes CASSLVRGLGTGELFF. The variable domain in full, with the rest retrieved from reference TRBV7-2 and TRBJ2-2, is GAGVSQSPSNKVTEKGKDVELRCDPISGHTALYWYRQSLGQGLEFLIYFQGNSAPDKSGLPSDRFSAERTGGSVSTLTIQRTQQEDSAVYLCASSLVRGLGTGELFFGEGSRLTVL.

The V and J genes are TRBV5-4 and TRBJ2-7; 10 nucleotides align to TRBD1. This CDR3 is built from 15 residues. The germline V gene encodes CDR1 SGHNT and CDR2 YYREEE (reference sequence). V shed 5 bases and J 2 bases; nucleotides not matched to a gene: 7. The CDR3 is CASRAKDRGAYEQYF. CDR3 in DNA: TGTGCCAGCAGGGCAAAGGACAGGGGGGCCTACGAGCAGTACTTC.

This chain links TRBV19 with TRBJ1-2; D may be TRBD1 (6 bases). The V gene lost 6 bases and the J gene lost 4 bases, with 18 bases spanning the gap. Germline V gene lookup returns CDR1 LNHDA and CDR2 SQIVND (reference sequence). There are 15 residues in the CDR3. The CDR3 DNA is TGTGCCAGTAGATCGGAAGCGGGGGCTTCCTATGGCTACACCTTC. This codes for CASRSEAGASYGYTF.

In DNA, the CDR3 is TGCGCCAGCAGCTTAGAGGGGAACGGTAATGAAAAACTGTTTTTT. This sequence encodes CASSLEGNGNEKLFF. This chain joins TRBV5-1 and TRBJ1-4; D possibly corresponds to TRBD1 (5 bases). CDR3 length equals 15 residues. V dropped 2 bases and J dropped 4 bases, with 12 bases sitting between them. The V gene's germline CDR1 is SGHRS and CDR2 YFSETQ. Together with reference TRBV5-1 and TRBJ1-4, the CDR3 gives the full variable domain: KAGVTQTPRYLIKTRGQQVTLSCSPISGHRSVSWYQQTPGQGLQFLFEYFSETQRNKGNFPGRFSGRQFSNSRSEMNVSTLELGDSALYLCASSLEGNGNEKLFFGSGTQLSVL.

The chain joins TRBV5-5 to TRBJ1-6; D not resolved. Germline V lookup: CDR1 SGHKS, CDR2 YYEKEE (reference sequence). Deletions cut 0 bases from V and 0 bases from J, with 10 bases between. The CDR3 has 17 residues. CDR3 DNA sequence: TGTGCCAGCAGCTTGGGGGATCTGGACTCCTATAATTCACCCCTCCACTTT. As protein: CASSLGDLDSYNSPLHF.

The chain has TRBV5-1 and TRBJ1-1; the D is unclear. The ends were cut back, 0 bases at V and 0 bases at J, with 6 bases in the middle. CDR1 and CDR2 from the germline V gene are SGHRS and YFSETQ. The CDR3 contains 14 residues. The CDR3 loop reads CASSLGLLNTEAFF. CDR3 sequence (DNA): TGCGCCAGCAGCTTGGGGCTGCTGAACACTGAAGCTTTCTTT. Full variable domain (outside the CDR3, taken from reference TRBV5-1 and TRBJ1-1): KAGVTQTPRYLIKTRGQQVTLSCSPISGHRSVSWYQQTPGQGLQFLFEYFSETQRNKGNFPGRFSGRQFSNSRSEMNVSTLELGDSALYLCASSLGLLNTEAFFGQGTRLTVV.

The chain employs TRBV6-1 and TRBJ1-1; TRBD1 might be the D (5 bases). The CDR3 is 15 amino acids. Germline V CDR1 and CDR2: MNHNS, SASEGT. The V and J ends lost 6 bases and 0 bases respectively, with 14 bases between them. The CDR3 DNA sequence: TGTGCCAGCAGCTACCTGACAGCCATGAACACTGAAGCTTTCTTT. Its translation is CASSYLTAMNTEAFF.

The chain is built from TRBV30 and TRBJ1-2; the D gene is possibly TRBD1 (5 bases). With 3 bases removed from V and 8 bases from J, the gap between germline ends came to 16 bases. Looked up from germline, CDR1 is GTSNPN and CDR2 is SVGIG (reference sequence). The CDR3 totals 13 residues. The CDR3 DNA reads TGTGCCTGGAGCTGGCGGGGCTTGGGAGGCTACACCTTC. This codes for CAWSWRGLGGYTF. Based on the CDR3 plus reference TRBV30 and TRBJ1-2, the full variable domain is SQTIHQWPATLVQPVGSPLSLECTVEGTSNPNLYWYRQAAGRGLQLLFYSVGIGQISSEVPQNLSASRPQDRQFILSSKKLLLSDSGFYLCAWSWRGLGGYTFGSGTRLTVV.

The V call is TRBV29-1, the J call TRBJ1-5, with 8 nucleotides matching TRBD1. Looked up from germline, CDR1 is SQVTM and CDR2 is ANQGSEA. The length of the CDR3 is 13 residues. J was trimmed by 5 bases and V by 6 bases; bases with no gene match: 6. The CDR3 region has the DNA TGCAGCGTGGGGGGGACAGGAGATCAGCCCCAGCATTTT. Translated: CSVGGTGDQPQHF. Full variable domain (missing parts from reference TRBV29-1 and TRBJ1-5): SAVISQKPSRDICQRGTSLTIQCQVDSQVTMMFWYRQQPGQSLTLIATANQGSEATYESGFVIDKFPISRPNLTFSTLTVSNMSPEDSSIYLCSVGGTGDQPQHFGDGTRLSIL.

V and J are TRBV4-3 and TRBJ2-2, with D perhaps matching TRBD1 (6 bases). V was cut by 0 bases and J by 3 bases, with 17 bases left in between. CDR3 size: 18 residues. In germline, CDR1 is LGHNA, CDR2 YSLEER. The CDR3 DNA sequence: TGCGCCAGCAGCCAAGAAGCCCAAGGCAGGGGAGACACCGGGGAGCTGTTTTTT. Translated, it gives CASSQEAQGRGDTGELFF.

This chain connects TRBV10-2 to TRBJ2-3; 8 bases are shared with TRBD1. V dropped 5 bases and J dropped 5; count of bases not matched to a gene: 3. Per germline, CDR1 WSHSY and CDR2 SAAADI. There are 13 residues in the CDR3. CDR3 region: CASSIQGGDTQYF. In DNA form, the CDR3 reads TGCGCCAGCAGTATACAGGGGGGAGATACGCAGTATTTT.

This clone was detected only a few times. This chain uses TRBV21-1 with TRBJ2-1; the D segment call TRBD2 is taken from the table without a DNA check. TRBV21-1 is an annotated pseudogene. This CDR3 is built from 13 residues. CDR3 in DNA: TGTGCCCAAAAGGGAGCTGGTGGGAATGAGCAGTTCTTC. Translating gives CAQKGAGGNEQFF.

The rearrangement links TRBV2 to TRBJ1-1, with D possibly matching TRBD1 (6 bases). Trimming shortened V by 5 bases and J by 11 bases, and 15 bases separated the two germline ends. Germline lookup yields CDR1 SNHLY and CDR2 FYNNEI. This CDR3 has 12 amino acids. The CDR3 protein is CASSLQGFEAFF. DNA for the CDR3: TGTGCCAGCAGTTTACAGGGTTTCGAGGCTTTCTTT.

The chain is built from TRBV29-1 and TRBJ2-5; TRBD1 aligns across 9 bases. The CDR3 length is 13 residues. Looked up from germline, CDR1 is SQVTM and CDR2 is ANQGSEA. Trimming removed 7 bases from V and 5 bases from J; junction bases left unmatched: 8. CDR3 in amino acids: CSAGQGRGETQYF. The CDR3 nucleotides are TGCAGCGCCGGACAGGGGCGAGGGGAGACCCAGTACTTC.